The rows below give T cell receptor beta chains drawn from one sample of a study of T cell repertoires in cytomegalovirus infection. TCRdb fed the reads into MiXCR, producing one record per CDR3 protein. The sample has roughly 720,000 distinct CDR3 sequences, about a third seen once; the top ten hold around 2.8%. The sequencing input was PBMCs. The receptors come from a human donor in good health (CMV status not recorded). Some clones in this sample may be carry-over from other donors' samples. Each CDR3 is given with its conserved first and last residue. The order of the fields is clone size, D gene, V gene, J gene, CDR3 protein, CDR3 DNA. The D gene is left open where the match is weak. Part of the rows lack a size; the others show once, few, many or a class for expanded clones.

abundance: few
d_gene: -
v_gene: TRBV29-1
j_gene: TRBJ1-1
CDR3aa: CSVESRDGEAFF
CDR3nt: TGCAGCGTTGAATCCCGCGACGGTGAAGCTTTCTTT

abundance: -
d_gene: TRBD2
v_gene: TRBV12-3/TRBV12-4
j_gene: TRBJ2-3
CDR3aa: CASSWRGSTDTQYF
CDR3nt: TGTGCCAGCAGTTGGCGGGGGAGCACAGATACGCAGTATTTT

abundance: many
d_gene: -
v_gene: TRBV7-6
j_gene: TRBJ1-4
CDR3aa: CASSLGAVDEKLFF
CDR3nt: TGTGCCAGCAGCTTAGGAGCCGTAGATGAAAAACTGTTTTTT

abundance: -
d_gene: -
v_gene: TRBV7-6
j_gene: TRBJ2-1
CDR3aa: CASASITYNEQFF
CDR3nt: TGTGCCTCAGCCTCTATTACCTACAATGAGCAGTTCTTC

abundance: -
d_gene: -
v_gene: TRBV6-4
j_gene: TRBJ1-5
CDR3aa: CASSDPLMTEYSNQPQHF
CDR3nt: TGTGCCAGCAGTGACCCCTTAATGACAGAATATAGCAATCAGCCCCAGCATTTT

abundance: few
d_gene: TRBD2
v_gene: TRBV28
j_gene: TRBJ2-7
CDR3aa: CASSSLTSDAYEQYF
CDR3nt: TGTGCCAGCAGTTCCCTGACTAGCGACGCCTACGAGCAGTACTTC

abundance: -
d_gene: -
v_gene: TRBV28
j_gene: TRBJ1-1
CDR3aa: CASSLDLEAFF
CDR3nt: TGTGCCAGCAGTTTGGACCTTGAAGCTTTCTTT

abundance: -
d_gene: -
v_gene: TRBV29-1
j_gene: TRBJ2-1
CDR3aa: CSVPQTRSNEQFF
CDR3nt: TGCAGCGTCCCACAGACTAGAAGCAATGAGCAGTTCTTC

abundance: once
d_gene: -
v_gene: TRBV6-5
j_gene: TRBJ1-2
CDR3aa: CASSYNGGRDGYTF
CDR3nt: TGTGCCAGCAGTTATAACGGGGGGCGAGATGGCTACACCTTC

abundance: few
d_gene: TRBD2
v_gene: TRBV30
j_gene: TRBJ2-3
CDR3aa: CAWSETSAGSDTQYF
CDR3nt: TGTGCCTGGAGCGAAACTAGCGCTGGATCAGATACGCAGTATTTT

abundance: -
d_gene: -
v_gene: TRBV7-9
j_gene: TRBJ1-6
CDR3aa: CASSLSGTRNSPLHF
CDR3nt: TGTGCCAGCAGCTTGTCCGGGACAAGGAATTCACCCCTCCACTTT

abundance: many
d_gene: TRBD2
v_gene: TRBV7-2
j_gene: TRBJ2-1
CDR3aa: CASSLIGGLAGANEQFF
CDR3nt: TGTGCCAGCAGCCTCATCGGTGGACTAGCCGGGGCAAATGAGCAGTTCTTC

abundance: -
d_gene: -
v_gene: TRBV28
j_gene: TRBJ2-1
CDR3aa: CASSFGRSSYNEQLF
CDR3nt: TGTGCCAGCAGTTTTGGACGAAGCTCCTACAATGAGCAGTTATTC

abundance: -
d_gene: -
v_gene: TRBV5-4
j_gene: TRBJ2-1
CDR3aa: CASSSASGNEQFF
CDR3nt: TGTGCCAGCAGCTCGGCGAGCGGCAATGAGCAGTTCTTC

abundance: -
d_gene: -
v_gene: TRBV5-1
j_gene: TRBJ1-2
CDR3aa: CASSLSGRAFANYGYTF
CDR3nt: TGCGCCAGCAGCTTGTCAGGACGGGCCTTCGCTAACTATGGCTACACCTTC

abundance: -
d_gene: -
v_gene: TRBV7-2
j_gene: TRBJ2-3
CDR3aa: CASSSLTLASTDTQYF
CDR3nt: TGTGCCAGCAGCTCACTCACCCTAGCCAGCACAGATACGCAGTATTTT

abundance: many
d_gene: TRBD1
v_gene: TRBV7-6
j_gene: TRBJ2-7
CDR3aa: CASSSRGDRENEQYF
CDR3nt: TGTGCCAGCAGCTCGAGGGGGGACAGGGAAAACGAGCAGTACTTC

abundance: once
d_gene: -
v_gene: TRBV19
j_gene: TRBJ2-7
CDR3aa: CASSIYGVHEQYF
CDR3nt: TGTGCCAGTAGTATCTACGGGGTCCACGAGCAGTACTTC

abundance: many
d_gene: TRBD1
v_gene: TRBV7-2
j_gene: TRBJ1-6
CDR3aa: CASSLTGDIYSPLHF
CDR3nt: TGTGCCAGCAGCTTAACAGGGGACATCTACTCACCCCTCCACTTT

abundance: few
d_gene: -
v_gene: TRBV7-2
j_gene: TRBJ1-3
CDR3aa: CASSLGSGWGNTIYF
CDR3nt: TGTGCCAGCAGCCTAGGATCGGGGTGGGGAAACACCATATATTTT

abundance: -
d_gene: -
v_gene: TRBV19
j_gene: TRBJ1-3
CDR3aa: CASSIEGLFGNTIYF
CDR3nt: TGTGCCAGTAGTATCGAAGGACTATTTGGAAACACCATATATTTT

abundance: once
d_gene: TRBD2
v_gene: TRBV3-1
j_gene: TRBJ2-7
CDR3aa: CASEPSGRAYEQYF
CDR3nt: TGTGCCAGCGAACCTAGCGGGAGGGCCTACGAGCAGTACTTC

abundance: -
d_gene: -
v_gene: TRBV7-9
j_gene: TRBJ1-1
CDR3aa: CASSYTTGRETEAFF
CDR3nt: TGTGCCAGCAGTTATACGACAGGAAGGGAGACTGAAGCTTTCTTT

abundance: -
d_gene: -
v_gene: TRBV5-6
j_gene: TRBJ1-3
CDR3aa: CASSFGVSGNTIYF
CDR3nt: TGTGCCAGCAGCTTCGGGGTTTCAGGAAACACCATATATTTT

abundance: many
d_gene: TRBD2
v_gene: TRBV7-8
j_gene: TRBJ2-7
CDR3aa: CASSLDLAAISYEQYF
CDR3nt: TGTGCCAGCAGCTTAGACCTAGCGGCGATCTCCTACGAGCAGTACTTC

abundance: -
d_gene: -
v_gene: TRBV7-9
j_gene: TRBJ1-1
CDR3aa: CASSPGLVAFF
CDR3nt: TGTGCCAGCAGTCCGGGCCTGGTAGCTTTCTTT

abundance: few
d_gene: -
v_gene: TRBV10-3
j_gene: TRBJ2-5
CDR3aa: CAISESHEETQYF
CDR3nt: TGTGCCATCAGTGAGTCGCACGAAGAGACCCAGTACTTC

abundance: few
d_gene: -
v_gene: TRBV27
j_gene: TRBJ1-1
CDR3aa: CASSSNNPGSHEAFF
CDR3nt: TGTGCCAGCAGTTCCAATAACCCCGGGTCCCATGAAGCTTTCTTT

abundance: few
d_gene: -
v_gene: TRBV28
j_gene: TRBJ2-7
CDR3aa: CASFKSRASGRPYEQYF
CDR3nt: TGTGCCAGCTTCAAAAGTCGGGCGAGCGGTAGACCCTACGAGCAGTACTTC

abundance: many
d_gene: -
v_gene: TRBV7-2
j_gene: TRBJ2-4
CDR3aa: CASSLRTALAKNIQYF
CDR3nt: TGTGCCAGCAGCTTAAGGACAGCTCTAGCCAAAAACATTCAGTACTTC

abundance: few
d_gene: TRBD1
v_gene: TRBV11-2
j_gene: TRBJ2-3
CDR3aa: CASSMTGFATDTQYF
CDR3nt: TGTGCCAGCAGCATGACAGGGTTCGCCACAGATACGCAGTATTTT

abundance: -
d_gene: -
v_gene: TRBV15
j_gene: TRBJ2-1
CDR3aa: CATSKLGPSYNEQFF
CDR3nt: TGTGCCACCAGCAAACTCGGACCTTCGTACAATGAGCAGTTCTTC

abundance: few
d_gene: -
v_gene: TRBV28
j_gene: TRBJ1-6
CDR3aa: CASSLLGQSLHF
CDR3nt: TGTGCCAGCAGTTTATTGGGTCAATCCCTCCACTTT

abundance: -
d_gene: TRBD2
v_gene: TRBV7-2
j_gene: TRBJ2-7
CDR3aa: CASSTGLAGGTYEQYF
CDR3nt: TGTGCCAGCAGCACCGGACTAGCGGGAGGGACCTACGAGCAGTACTTC

abundance: -
d_gene: TRBD2
v_gene: TRBV28
j_gene: TRBJ2-7
CDR3aa: CASSSQLAGRSYEQYF
CDR3nt: TGTGCCAGCAGTTCCCAACTAGCGGGGCGATCCTACGAGCAGTACTTC

abundance: few
d_gene: -
v_gene: TRBV5-5
j_gene: TRBJ1-2
CDR3aa: CASSFRTGRANYGYTF
CDR3nt: TGTGCCAGCAGCTTCAGAACGGGACGGGCGAACTATGGCTACACCTTC

abundance: -
d_gene: TRBD2
v_gene: TRBV6-8
j_gene: TRBJ2-1
CDR3aa: CASSYVGGGRNEQFF
CDR3nt: TGTGCCAGCAGTTACGTCGGGGGGGGCCGCAATGAGCAGTTCTTC

abundance: -
d_gene: -
v_gene: TRBV6-1
j_gene: TRBJ1-2
CDR3aa: CASSEIQRLPYGYTF
CDR3nt: TGTGCCAGCAGTGAGATCCAGCGTTTACCCTATGGCTACACCTTC

abundance: -
d_gene: -
v_gene: TRBV9
j_gene: TRBJ2-5
CDR3aa: CASSVAAQETQYF
CDR3nt: TGTGCCAGCAGCGTAGCGGCCCAAGAGACCCAGTACTTC

abundance: -
d_gene: TRBD1
v_gene: TRBV4-1
j_gene: TRBJ2-5
CDR3aa: CASSQIGQGAQETQYF
CDR3nt: TGCGCCAGCAGCCAAATCGGACAGGGGGCTCAAGAGACCCAGTACTTC

abundance: few
d_gene: -
v_gene: TRBV7-9
j_gene: TRBJ2-3
CDR3aa: CASSARLADTQYF
CDR3nt: TGTGCCAGCAGCGCTAGATTAGCCGATACGCAGTATTTT

abundance: -
d_gene: -
v_gene: TRBV9
j_gene: TRBJ1-6
CDR3aa: CASSGGTNSPLHF
CDR3nt: TGTGCCAGCAGCGGTGGAACGAATTCACCCCTCCACTTT

abundance: -
d_gene: -
v_gene: TRBV27
j_gene: TRBJ1-5
CDR3aa: CASSNTGTNQPQHF
CDR3nt: TGTGCCAGCAGTAATACAGGGACCAATCAGCCCCAGCATTTT

abundance: few
d_gene: -
v_gene: TRBV28
j_gene: TRBJ1-4
CDR3aa: CASSLENRGNEKLFF
CDR3nt: TGTGCCAGCAGTTTGGAAAACCGGGGGAATGAAAAACTGTTTTTT

abundance: -
d_gene: -
v_gene: TRBV14
j_gene: TRBJ1-1
CDR3aa: CASSQDWRQGIKREAFF
CDR3nt: TGTGCCAGCAGCCAAGATTGGAGGCAGGGGATAAAGCGTGAAGCTTTCTTT

abundance: -
d_gene: -
v_gene: TRBV28
j_gene: TRBJ1-5
CDR3aa: CASSPYNSNQPQHF
CDR3nt: TGTGCCAGCAGTCCGTACAATAGCAATCAGCCCCAGCATTTT

abundance: -
d_gene: TRBD1
v_gene: TRBV20-1
j_gene: TRBJ2-5
CDR3aa: CSARDRSGQEETQYF
CDR3nt: TGCAGTGCTAGAGATCGTTCGGGACAGGAAGAGACCCAGTACTTC

abundance: -
d_gene: -
v_gene: TRBV11-2
j_gene: TRBJ2-1
CDR3aa: CASSFTGHSNNEQFF
CDR3nt: TGTGCCAGCAGCTTTACGGGACATTCCAACAATGAGCAGTTCTTC

abundance: -
d_gene: -
v_gene: TRBV6-6
j_gene: TRBJ2-2
CDR3aa: CASSYFGTPGELFF
CDR3nt: TGTGCCAGCAGTTACTTTGGTACCCCCGGGGAGCTGTTTTTT

abundance: few
d_gene: -
v_gene: TRBV4-2
j_gene: TRBJ2-5
CDR3aa: CASSQGTQETQYF
CDR3nt: TGTGCCAGCAGCCAAGGTACCCAAGAGACCCAGTACTTC

abundance: few
d_gene: -
v_gene: TRBV25-1
j_gene: TRBJ2-7
CDR3aa: CASSVPGIIHEQYF
CDR3nt: TGTGCCAGCAGTGTCCCAGGGATTATCCACGAGCAGTACTTC

abundance: few
d_gene: TRBD2
v_gene: TRBV5-1
j_gene: TRBJ2-3
CDR3aa: CASSYGLAGGSTTDTQYF
CDR3nt: TGCGCCAGCAGCTATGGACTAGCGGGAGGCTCCACCACAGATACGCAGTATTTT

abundance: few
d_gene: -
v_gene: TRBV27
j_gene: TRBJ1-5
CDR3aa: CASMGGGQPQHF
CDR3nt: TGTGCCAGCATGGGTGGGGGTCAGCCCCAGCATTTT

abundance: few
d_gene: -
v_gene: TRBV10-3
j_gene: TRBJ2-5
CDR3aa: CAISKRDGYQETQYF
CDR3nt: TGTGCCATCAGTAAACGGGACGGGTACCAAGAGACCCAGTACTTC

abundance: -
d_gene: -
v_gene: TRBV2
j_gene: TRBJ1-4
CDR3aa: CASSRGHATNEKLFF
CDR3nt: TGTGCCAGCAGCCGAGGACACGCAACTAATGAAAAACTGTTTTTT

abundance: many
d_gene: TRBD2
v_gene: TRBV7-8
j_gene: TRBJ2-1
CDR3aa: CASGREGPREQFF
CDR3nt: TGTGCCAGCGGGCGGGAGGGCCCTCGTGAGCAGTTCTTC

abundance: -
d_gene: TRBD1
v_gene: TRBV7-2
j_gene: TRBJ1-2
CDR3aa: CASSIRQGSSF
CDR3nt: TGTGCCAGCAGCATCAGACAGGGGTCGTCCTTC

abundance: -
d_gene: -
v_gene: TRBV20-1
j_gene: TRBJ2-1
CDR3aa: CSARDDSGRVEQFF
CDR3nt: TGCAGTGCTAGAGATGATAGCGGAAGAGTTGAGCAGTTCTTC

abundance: -
d_gene: -
v_gene: TRBV19
j_gene: TRBJ2-1
CDR3aa: CASSILGAQSNEQFF
CDR3nt: TGTGCCAGTAGTATACTAGGGGCGCAGTCGAATGAGCAGTTCTTC

abundance: few
d_gene: TRBD2
v_gene: TRBV7-8
j_gene: TRBJ2-1
CDR3aa: CASSLVLAGGLSSYNEQFF
CDR3nt: TGTGCCAGCAGCTTAGTATTAGCGGGGGGGCTAAGCTCCTACAATGAGCAGTTCTTC